This is a list of T cell receptor beta chains from one sample in a study of blood T cell repertoires in COVID-19. The data were produced by immunoSEQ multiplex PCR, yet TCRdb's version contains in-frame clones alone and is incomplete. The table lists approximately 200,000 clones, approximately 84% of them singletons. Sequencing was carried out using PBMCs or T cells enriched from blood (not recorded which). All receptors derive from a woman aged 25 to 39 who had recovered from COVID-19. The CDR3 runs from the conserved cysteine through the conserved F or W. A D gene is named only where the DNA matches it firmly. A clone size is listed for some rows: how often the clone was seen (once, few, many), or a class if it is expanded.

TRBV5-4,.,once,TRBJ1-6,TGTGCCAGCAGCTTGGCGGGGGGAATCTCGCATTCACCCCTCCACTTT,CASSLAGGISHSPLHF
TRBV19,TRBD1,once,TRBJ2-2,TGTGCCAGTAGTACCGGGACGCGGTGGACAGGCGGGGAGCTGTTTTTT,CASSTGTRWTGGELFF
TRBV9,TRBD2,.,TRBJ2-3,TGTGCCAGCAGCGTAGGACTAGCGGGAATAGCAGATACGCAGTATTTT,CASSVGLAGIADTQYF
TRBV14,.,.,TRBJ1-5,TGTGCCAGCAGCCGTTATAGCAATCAGCCCCAGCATTTT,CASSRYSNQPQHF
TRBV9,.,.,TRBJ1-2,TGTGCCAGCAGCGAGGGACTGTATGGCTACACCTTC,CASSEGLYGYTF
TRBV11-3,.,.,TRBJ2-7,TGTGCCAGCAGCTTAGAGGGCACAGGGCTTGACTACGAGCAGTACTTC,CASSLEGTGLDYEQYF
TRBV9,.,.,TRBJ1-2,TGTGCCAGCAGCCAGGGAGGTTATGGCTACACCTTC,CASSQGGYGYTF
TRBV7-2,.,.,TRBJ1-6,TGTGCCAGCAGCCTATGGCCCGGACAGTCTCTAAATTCACCCCTCCACTTT,CASSLWPGQSLNSPLHF
TRBV28,TRBD1,.,TRBJ2-5,TGTGCCAGCAGCACAGGGGTAGAGGGGGAGACCCAGTACTTC,CASSTGVEGETQYF
TRBV27,.,few,TRBJ1-2,TGTGCCAGCAGTTTATGGGCCAGCTATGGCTACACCTTC,CASSLWASYGYTF
TRBV7-2,TRBD2,many,TRBJ2-1,TGTGCCAGCAGCGAGGCGGGGGGAATCTACAATGAGCAGTTCTTC,CASSEAGGIYNEQFF
TRBV18,.,.,TRBJ1-2,TGTGCCAGCTCACCAAATTCAGGGGACTATGGCTACACCTTC,CASSPNSGDYGYTF
TRBV5-1,.,.,TRBJ1-3,TGCGCCAGCAGCGTGGACGCTATGGTCTCTGGAAACACCATATATTTT,CASSVDAMVSGNTIYF
TRBV10-3,.,.,TRBJ2-2,TGTGCCATCAGTCCTAACAGGGCTCCGAACACCGGGGAGCTGTTTTTT,CAISPNRAPNTGELFF
TRBV28,.,.,TRBJ2-3,TGTGCCAGCAGCCCACCCCGGCAGGCAGACAAGAGCACAGATACGCAGTATTTT,CASSPPRQADKSTDTQYF
TRBV7-2,.,.,TRBJ2-3,TGTGCCAGCAGCTTAGGGCGTCTAGCTAGCACAGATACGCAGTATTTT,CASSLGRLASTDTQYF
TRBV5-4,.,.,TRBJ2-1,TGTGCCAGCAGCGTCCCCCAGGGTTACAATGAGCAGTTCTTC,CASSVPQGYNEQFF
TRBV7-3,TRBD2,few,TRBJ2-1,TGTGCCAGCAGCTCCGCGGGACTAGCGGGGTCGAGCTCCTACAATGAGCAGTTCTTC,CASSSAGLAGSSSYNEQFF
TRBV6-5,.,once,TRBJ2-3,TGTGCCAGCAGTTACCTCGCGCCCTTCACAGATACGCAGTATTTT,CASSYLAPFTDTQYF
TRBV28,.,few,TRBJ1-5,TGTGCCAGCAACTCAGGGGCCCAGCCCCAGCATTTT,CASNSGAQPQHF
TRBV28,TRBD2,.,TRBJ2-7,TGTGCCAGCAGTACCTCTCGGTGGGGGGGTGATCTTTACGAGCAGTACTTC,CASSTSRWGGDLYEQYF
TRBV5-1,TRBD1,.,TRBJ2-5,TGCGCCAGCAGCTTAGAGGGGGCGCGTGGGGAGACCCAGTACTTC,CASSLEGARGETQYF
TRBV6-2/TRBV6-3,.,.,TRBJ1-5,TGTGCCAGCAGCCGCGGGGGGGGGACGGATCAGCCCCAGCATTTT,CASSRGGGTDQPQHF
TRBV5-4,.,few,TRBJ1-5,TGTGCCAGCAGCTTGGGGGGAGGTTTTGATCAGCCCCAGCATTTT,CASSLGGGFDQPQHF
TRBV11-2,.,few,TRBJ1-1,TGTGCCAGCAGCCGAGGGCAGTACACGGCGACTGAAGCTTTCTTT,CASSRGQYTATEAFF
TRBV5-1,.,.,TRBJ2-6,TGCGCCAGCAGCCTGGGTCTGGGGCAAGGGGCCAACGTCCTGACTTTC,CASSLGLGQGANVLTF
TRBV6-1,TRBD1,.,TRBJ1-6,TGTGCCAGCAGTGAAAGGGGGACAGGGAATTCACCCCTCCACTTT,CASSERGTGNSPLHF
TRBV20-1,TRBD1,.,TRBJ1-2,TGCAGTGCAAGACAGGGTCAAGGCTACACCTTC,CSARQGQGYTF
TRBV5-1,.,.,TRBJ1-3,TGCGCCAGCAGCCAACTGAACTCTGGAAACACCATATATTTT,CASSQLNSGNTIYF
TRBV28,.,.,TRBJ2-3,TGTGCCAGCAGCCCGACTCGGGCGCAGTATTTT,CASSPTRAQYF
TRBV7-9,.,.,TRBJ2-6,TGTGCCAGCAGCTTAGCTAAGGGGATTGTCCCTCCTGGGGCCAACGTCCTGACTTTC,CASSLAKGIVPPGANVLTF
TRBV6-2/TRBV6-3,TRBD1,once,TRBJ1-5,TGTGCCAGCAGTTACCTGGGACAGGGAGGTCATCAGCCCCAGCATTTT,CASSYLGQGGHQPQHF
TRBV27,TRBD1,.,TRBJ1-2,TGTGCCAGCAGTCCGCGGGACAGGCCAACCTATGGCTACACCTTC,CASSPRDRPTYGYTF
TRBV7-2,TRBD1,.,TRBJ1-1,TGTGCCAGCAGCCCCCTCGGACAGGGGGCAAGGGCGAACACTGAAGCTTTCTTT,CASSPLGQGARANTEAFF
TRBV7-9,.,few,TRBJ2-2,TGTGCCAGCAGCTCTGGAGGGTTCGAGCTGTTTTTT,CASSSGGFELFF
TRBV5-4,TRBD1,.,TRBJ2-2,TGTGCCAGCAGCATCCCGGACAGTACAGGGGAGGAGCTGTTTTTT,CASSIPDSTGEELFF
TRBV2,.,.,TRBJ1-6,TGTGCCAGCAGTGATTGGGGGGGCCGGGGATCACCCCTCCACTTT,CASSDWGGRGSPLHF
TRBV28,.,.,TRBJ1-4,TGTGCCAGCAGTCCAGGGACATTGAGAGATGAAAAACTGTTTTTT,CASSPGTLRDEKLFF
TRBV7-9,.,.,TRBJ2-6,TGTGCCAGCGGGGACTTATCTGGGGCCAACGTCCTGACTTTC,CASGDLSGANVLTF
TRBV13,TRBD2,.,TRBJ2-3,TGTGCCAGCAGCTCTCGCGGGGGGGCCGTGGATACGCAGTATTTT,CASSSRGGAVDTQYF
TRBV7-2,.,.,TRBJ2-4,TGTGCCAGCAGCTTAGCGAGTAGCGTGAGGGGGAACATTCAGTACTTC,CASSLASSVRGNIQYF
TRBV7-2,TRBD1,.,TRBJ1-5,TGTGCCAGCAGCCCGGACAGGGGGCGTCAGCCCCAGCATTTT,CASSPDRGRQPQHF
TRBV5-5,.,.,TRBJ1-1,TGTGCCAGCAGCTCGGCCCAGGTGAAAGCTTTCTTT,CASSSAQVKAFF
TRBV18,TRBD2,.,TRBJ2-2,TGTGCCAGCTCACCCCGGATAACACTAGCGGGAGAGAACACCGGGGAGCTGTTTTTT,CASSPRITLAGENTGELFF
TRBV5-1,.,once,TRBJ1-2,TGCGCCAGCAGCTTGACCCATGACAAGCCTGATGGCTACACCTTC,CASSLTHDKPDGYTF
TRBV30,TRBD1,.,TRBJ1-1,TGTGCCTGGAGTTACCGGGACAGGGATTTCACTGAAGCTTTCTTT,CAWSYRDRDFTEAFF
TRBV30,.,.,TRBJ2-7,TGTGCCTGGACCCCGGGCTCCTACGAGCAGTACTTC,CAWTPGSYEQYF
TRBV29-1,TRBD1,.,TRBJ1-2,TGCAGCGTAACCCGTGACAGGGGTGGCGGCTACACCTTC,CSVTRDRGGGYTF
TRBV6-5,.,.,TRBJ1-3,TGTGCCAGCAGTTACGTCGGTGTGGGAAACACCATATATTTT,CASSYVGVGNTIYF
TRBV9,.,.,TRBJ1-3,TGTGCCAGCAGCGTCGACAGAGGCCCCTCTGGAAACACCATATATTTT,CASSVDRGPSGNTIYF
TRBV15,TRBD1,.,TRBJ2-3,TGTGCCACCAGCAGAACGCAGACAGGGAGCACAGATACGCAGTATTTT,CATSRTQTGSTDTQYF
TRBV2,.,few,TRBJ1-2,TGTGCCAGCAGCCTAGGGGAAAACGCTAACTATGGCTACACCTTC,CASSLGENANYGYTF
TRBV5-6,TRBD1,.,TRBJ1-2,TGTGCCAGCAGCTTGTCCCGACAGGGCTTCTATGGCTACACCTTC,CASSLSRQGFYGYTF